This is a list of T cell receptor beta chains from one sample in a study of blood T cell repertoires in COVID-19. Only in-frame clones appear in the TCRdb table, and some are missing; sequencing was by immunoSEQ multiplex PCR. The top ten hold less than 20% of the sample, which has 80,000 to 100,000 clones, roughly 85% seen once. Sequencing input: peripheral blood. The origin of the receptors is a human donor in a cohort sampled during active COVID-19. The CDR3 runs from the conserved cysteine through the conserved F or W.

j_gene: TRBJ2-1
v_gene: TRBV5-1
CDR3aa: CASSLGGGASYEQFF

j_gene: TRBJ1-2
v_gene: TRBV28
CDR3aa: CASSIQGARGYTF

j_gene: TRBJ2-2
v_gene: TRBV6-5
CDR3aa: CASSRRQASTGELFF

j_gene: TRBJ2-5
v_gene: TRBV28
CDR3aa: CASSSAGTGGEETQYF

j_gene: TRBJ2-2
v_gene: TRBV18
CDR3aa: CASSPSYRGVGELFF

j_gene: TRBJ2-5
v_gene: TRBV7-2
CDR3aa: CASSSWGGPKTQYF

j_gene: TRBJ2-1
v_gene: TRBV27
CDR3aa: CASSGASGGYEQFF

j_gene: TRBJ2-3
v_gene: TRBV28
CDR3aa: CASSPQGGTDTQYF

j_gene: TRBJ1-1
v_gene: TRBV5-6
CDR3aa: CASSYLNTEAFF

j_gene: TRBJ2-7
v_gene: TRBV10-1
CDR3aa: CASSRGYEQYF

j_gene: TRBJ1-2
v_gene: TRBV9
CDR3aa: CASSVTGGASGYTF

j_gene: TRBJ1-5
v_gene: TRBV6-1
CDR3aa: CASSEASSGTGRQPQHF

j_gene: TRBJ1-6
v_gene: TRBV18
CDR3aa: CASSPARGRSPLHF

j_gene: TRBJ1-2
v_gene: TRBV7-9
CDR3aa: CASSLAGTGIYGYTF

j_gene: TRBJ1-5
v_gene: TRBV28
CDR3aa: CASRGGQGLGNQPQHF

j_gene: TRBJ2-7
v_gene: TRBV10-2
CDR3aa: CASSPLADLYQYF

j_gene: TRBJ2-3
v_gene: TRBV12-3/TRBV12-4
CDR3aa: CASSLRQLDTQYF

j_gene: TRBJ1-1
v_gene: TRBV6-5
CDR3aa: CASFAHRGLTEAFF

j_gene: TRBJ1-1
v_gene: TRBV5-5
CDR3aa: CASSSPDRGNTEAFF

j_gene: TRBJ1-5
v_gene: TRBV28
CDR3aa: CASSRGQGAAQPQHF

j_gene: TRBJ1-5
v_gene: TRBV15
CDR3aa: CATSRRRDRAGNQPQHF

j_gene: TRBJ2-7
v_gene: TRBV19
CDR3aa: CASSIGTGGYEQYF

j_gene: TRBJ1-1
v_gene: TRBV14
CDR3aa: CASSPRGGPFTEAFF

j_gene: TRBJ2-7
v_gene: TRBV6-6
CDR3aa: CASSYSSGLKVEQYF

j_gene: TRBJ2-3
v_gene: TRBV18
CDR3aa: CASSPRMAGLGADTQYF

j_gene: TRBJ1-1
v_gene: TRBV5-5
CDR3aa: CASSSTGFEVPEAFF

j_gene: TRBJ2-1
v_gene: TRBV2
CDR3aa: CASSGTSGIQNEQFF

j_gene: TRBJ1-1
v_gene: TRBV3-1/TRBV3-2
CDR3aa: CASSQSTEAFF

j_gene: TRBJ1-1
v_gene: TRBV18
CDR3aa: CASSPNGGNTEAFF

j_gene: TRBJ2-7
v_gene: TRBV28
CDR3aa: CASRVPGLATYEQYF

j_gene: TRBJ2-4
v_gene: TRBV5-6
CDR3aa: CASSFYRESAKNIQYF

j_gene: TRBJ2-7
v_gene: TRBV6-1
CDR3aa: CASSEGGRRNYEQYF

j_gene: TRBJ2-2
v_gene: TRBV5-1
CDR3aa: CASSLVGGTNTGELFF

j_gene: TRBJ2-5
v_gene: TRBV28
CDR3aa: CASRAGTDLRKTQYF

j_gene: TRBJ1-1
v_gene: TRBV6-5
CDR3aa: CASSYSLGELNTEAFF

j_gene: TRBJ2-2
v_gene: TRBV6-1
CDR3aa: CASRPTVNTGELFF

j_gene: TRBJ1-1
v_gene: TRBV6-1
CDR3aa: CASSEPGQGRTEAFF

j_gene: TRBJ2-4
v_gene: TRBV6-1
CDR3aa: CASSERGGEDIQYF

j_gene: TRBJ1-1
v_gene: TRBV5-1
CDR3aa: CASRGQGLSTEAFF

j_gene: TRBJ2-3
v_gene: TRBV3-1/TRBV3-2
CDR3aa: CASSRGLGGTDTQYF

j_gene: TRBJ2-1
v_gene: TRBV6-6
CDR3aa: CASSLYHSGVYNEQFF

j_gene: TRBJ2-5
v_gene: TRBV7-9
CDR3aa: CASSADSQETQYF

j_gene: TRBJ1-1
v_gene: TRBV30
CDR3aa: CAWSRQGNTEAFF

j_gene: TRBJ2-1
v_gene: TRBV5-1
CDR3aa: CASSRLAGGNNEQFF

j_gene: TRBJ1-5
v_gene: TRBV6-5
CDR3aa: CASSSMGGTYNQPQHF

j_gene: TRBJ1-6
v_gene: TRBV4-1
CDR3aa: CASSQDSLNSPLHF

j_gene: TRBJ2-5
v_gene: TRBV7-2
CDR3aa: CASSARVPETQYF

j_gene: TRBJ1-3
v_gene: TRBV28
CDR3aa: CASSLTSTGAGNTIYF

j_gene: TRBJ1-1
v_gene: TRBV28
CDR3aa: CASRRTGMNTEAFF

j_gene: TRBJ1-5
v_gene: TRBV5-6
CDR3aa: CASSRGWTSNQPQHF

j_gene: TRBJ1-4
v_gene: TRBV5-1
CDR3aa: CASSGGQGNEKLFF

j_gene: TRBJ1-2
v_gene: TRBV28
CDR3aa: CASSFPGGFVGYTF

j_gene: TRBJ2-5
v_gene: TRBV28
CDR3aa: CASSFEGLAGETQYF

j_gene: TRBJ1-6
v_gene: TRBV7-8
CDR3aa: CASSLEGNNSPLHF